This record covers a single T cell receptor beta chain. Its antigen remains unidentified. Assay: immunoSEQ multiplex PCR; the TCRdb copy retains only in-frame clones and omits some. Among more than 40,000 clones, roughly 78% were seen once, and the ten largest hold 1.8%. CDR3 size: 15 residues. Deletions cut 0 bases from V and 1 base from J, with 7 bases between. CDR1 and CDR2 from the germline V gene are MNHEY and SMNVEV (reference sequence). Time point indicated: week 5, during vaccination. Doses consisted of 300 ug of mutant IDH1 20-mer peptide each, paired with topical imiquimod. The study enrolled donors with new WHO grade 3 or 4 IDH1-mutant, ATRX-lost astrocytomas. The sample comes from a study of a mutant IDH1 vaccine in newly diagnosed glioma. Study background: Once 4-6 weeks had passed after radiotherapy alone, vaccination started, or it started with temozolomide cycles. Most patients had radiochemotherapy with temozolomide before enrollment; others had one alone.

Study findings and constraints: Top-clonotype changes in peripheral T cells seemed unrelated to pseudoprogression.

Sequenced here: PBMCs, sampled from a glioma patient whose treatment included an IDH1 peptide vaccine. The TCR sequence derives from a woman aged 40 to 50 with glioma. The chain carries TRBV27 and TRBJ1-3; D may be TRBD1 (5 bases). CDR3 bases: TGTGCCAGCAGTTTATCCGCAGGGTCTGGAAACACCATATATTTT. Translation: CASSLSAGSGNTIYF.